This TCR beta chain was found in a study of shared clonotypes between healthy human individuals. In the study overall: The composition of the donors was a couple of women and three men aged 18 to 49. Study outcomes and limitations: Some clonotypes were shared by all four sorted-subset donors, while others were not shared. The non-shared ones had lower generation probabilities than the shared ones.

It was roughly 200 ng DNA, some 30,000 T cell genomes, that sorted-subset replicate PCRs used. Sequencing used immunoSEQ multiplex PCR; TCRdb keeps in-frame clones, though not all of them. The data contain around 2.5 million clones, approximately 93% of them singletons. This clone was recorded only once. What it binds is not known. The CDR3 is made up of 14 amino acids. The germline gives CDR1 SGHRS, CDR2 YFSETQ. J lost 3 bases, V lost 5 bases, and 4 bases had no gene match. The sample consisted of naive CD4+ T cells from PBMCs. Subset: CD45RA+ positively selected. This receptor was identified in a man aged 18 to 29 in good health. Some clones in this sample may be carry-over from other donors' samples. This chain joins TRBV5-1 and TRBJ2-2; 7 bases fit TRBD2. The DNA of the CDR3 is TGCGCCAGCAGATCCCGGGGGGACACCGGGGAGCTGTTTTTT. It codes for CASRSRGDTGELFF.